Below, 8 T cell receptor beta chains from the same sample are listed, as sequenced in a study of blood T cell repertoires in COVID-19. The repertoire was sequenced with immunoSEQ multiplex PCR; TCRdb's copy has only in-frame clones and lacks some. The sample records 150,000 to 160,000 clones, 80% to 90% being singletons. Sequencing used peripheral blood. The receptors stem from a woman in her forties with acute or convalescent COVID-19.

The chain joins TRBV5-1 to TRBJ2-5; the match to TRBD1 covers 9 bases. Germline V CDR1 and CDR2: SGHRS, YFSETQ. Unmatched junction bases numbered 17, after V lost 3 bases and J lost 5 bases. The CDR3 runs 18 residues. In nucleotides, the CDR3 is TGCGCCAGCAGCTCTATTCAAGAGGGGACAGGGAATATCGAGACCCAGTACTTC. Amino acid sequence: CASSSIQEGTGNIETQYF. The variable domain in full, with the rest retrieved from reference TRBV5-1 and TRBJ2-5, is KAGVTQTPRYLIKTRGQQVTLSCSPISGHRSVSWYQQTPGQGLQFLFEYFSETQRNKGNFPGRFSGRQFSNSRSEMNVSTLELGDSALYLCASSSIQEGTGNIETQYFGPGTRLLVL.

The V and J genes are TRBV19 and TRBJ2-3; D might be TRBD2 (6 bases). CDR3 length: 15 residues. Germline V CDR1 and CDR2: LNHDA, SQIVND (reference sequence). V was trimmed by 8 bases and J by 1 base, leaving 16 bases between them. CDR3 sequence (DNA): TGTGCCAGTGCCACGACTAGTAGTCGCACAGATACGCAGTATTTT. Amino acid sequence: CASATTSSRTDTQYF.

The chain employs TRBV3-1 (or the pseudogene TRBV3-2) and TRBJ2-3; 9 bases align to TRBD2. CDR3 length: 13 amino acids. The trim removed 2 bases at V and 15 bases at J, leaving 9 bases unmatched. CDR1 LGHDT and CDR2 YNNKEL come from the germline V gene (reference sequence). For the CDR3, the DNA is TGTGCCAGCAGCCAATACCCGGGACTAGCTTGTTATTTT. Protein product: CASSQYPGLACYF.

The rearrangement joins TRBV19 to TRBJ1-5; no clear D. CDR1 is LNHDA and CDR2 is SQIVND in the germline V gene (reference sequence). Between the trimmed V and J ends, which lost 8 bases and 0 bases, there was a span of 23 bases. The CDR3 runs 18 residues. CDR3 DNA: TGTGCCAGTGTCCCTACCCTAGCCCATCTAATTAGCAATCAGCCCCAGCATTTT. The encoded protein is CASVPTLAHLISNQPQHF.

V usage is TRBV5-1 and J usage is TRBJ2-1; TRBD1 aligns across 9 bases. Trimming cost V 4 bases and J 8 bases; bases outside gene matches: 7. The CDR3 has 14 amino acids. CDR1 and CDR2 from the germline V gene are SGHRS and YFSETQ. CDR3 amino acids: CASSGGTGRDEQFF. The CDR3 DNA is TGCGCCAGCAGCGGAGGGACAGGGCGGGATGAGCAGTTCTTC.

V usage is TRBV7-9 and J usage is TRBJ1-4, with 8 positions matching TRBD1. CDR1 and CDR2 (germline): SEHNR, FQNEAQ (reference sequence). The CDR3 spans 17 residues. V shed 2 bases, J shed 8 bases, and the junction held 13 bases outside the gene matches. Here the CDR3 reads CASSLPPSDRGWEKLFF. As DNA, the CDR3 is TGTGCCAGCAGCTTACCTCCTTCTGACAGGGGATGGGAAAAACTGTTTTTT.

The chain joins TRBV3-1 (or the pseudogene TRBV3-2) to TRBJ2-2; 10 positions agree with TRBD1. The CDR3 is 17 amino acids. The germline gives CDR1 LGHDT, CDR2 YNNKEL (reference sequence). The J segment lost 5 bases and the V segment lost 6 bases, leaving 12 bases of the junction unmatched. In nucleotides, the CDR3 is TGTGCCAGCAGGAAACCCTTAGCGGGACAGGGGACCGGGGAGCTGTTTTTT. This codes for CASRKPLAGQGTGELFF.

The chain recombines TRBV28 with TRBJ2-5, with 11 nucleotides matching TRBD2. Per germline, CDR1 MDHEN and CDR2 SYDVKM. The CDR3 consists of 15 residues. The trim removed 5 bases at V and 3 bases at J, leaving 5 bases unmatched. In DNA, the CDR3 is TGTGCCAGCAGTCCCGAGGGACTAGCGGAAGAGACCCAGTACTTC. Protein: CASSPEGLAEETQYF. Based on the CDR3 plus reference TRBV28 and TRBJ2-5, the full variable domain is DVKVTQSSRYLVKRTGEKVFLECVQDMDHENMFWYRQDPGLGLRLIYFSYDVKMKEKGDIPEGYSVSREKKERFSLILESASTNQTSMYLCASSPEGLAEETQYFGPGTRLLVL.